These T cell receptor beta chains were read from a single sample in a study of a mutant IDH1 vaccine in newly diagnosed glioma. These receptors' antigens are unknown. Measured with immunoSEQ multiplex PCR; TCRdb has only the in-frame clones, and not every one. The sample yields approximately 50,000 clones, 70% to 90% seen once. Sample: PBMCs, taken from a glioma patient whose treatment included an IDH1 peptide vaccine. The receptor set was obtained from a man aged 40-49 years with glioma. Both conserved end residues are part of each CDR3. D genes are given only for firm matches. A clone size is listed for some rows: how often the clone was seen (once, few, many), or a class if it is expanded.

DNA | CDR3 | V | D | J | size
TGTGCCAGTAGTTTGGGGGGTCTCCCCCAGGCAGAGACCCAGTACTTC | CASSLGGLPQAETQYF | TRBV19 | NA | TRBJ2-5 | once
TGTGCCAGCAGCTTGCTTCTTTCCCACGGTCTTGGCTACACCTTC | CASSLLLSHGLGYTF | TRBV5-5 | NA | TRBJ1-2 | NA
TGTGCCAGCAGTTCTTCCCACGAGCAGTACTTC | CASSSSHEQYF | TRBV6-6 | NA | TRBJ2-7 | NA
TGTGCCAGCAGCCAAAACGCGATCGTCTATGGCTACACCTTC | CASSQNAIVYGYTF | TRBV27 | NA | TRBJ1-2 | NA
TGTGCCAGCAGCTTAGAGGGGTTACGCACAGATACGCAGTATTTT | CASSLEGLRTDTQYF | TRBV7-2 | NA | TRBJ2-3 | few
TGTGCCAGTAGTTGGGACAGGGGACTTGGTAGGGGCGAGCAGTACTTC | CASSWDRGLGRGEQYF | TRBV19 | TRBD1 | TRBJ2-7 | NA
TGTGCCAGCAGCTCGACAGGCAATCAGCCCCAGCATTTT | CASSSTGNQPQHF | TRBV7-3 | NA | TRBJ1-5 | NA
TGCAGCGTCCTCAGGGAGGGGGCCTCCTACGAGCAGTACTTC | CSVLREGASYEQYF | TRBV29-1 | NA | TRBJ2-7 | few
TGTGCCAGCTCACAAGGGACAGGGTCGAAAGATACGCAGTATTTT | CASSQGTGSKDTQYF | TRBV18 | TRBD1 | TRBJ2-3 | NA
TGTGCCAGCAGCGGAGGACTAGCGGGGAGTTACGACCCCCTTAGAACCGCTTACAATGAGCAGTTCTTC | CASSGGLAGSYDPLRTAYNEQFF | TRBV9 | TRBD2 | TRBJ2-1 | NA
TGTGCCACCAGCACCGGGGAAACTCTGGATGAGCAGTACTTC | CATSTGETLDEQYF | TRBV15 | NA | TRBJ2-7 | NA
TGTGCCAGCGGGAACAGGGGGGGCTACACCTTC | CASGNRGGYTF | TRBV6-5 | TRBD1 | TRBJ1-2 | NA
TGTGCCAGCAGCCAAGAACTGGGATCTAACTATGGCTACACCTTC | CASSQELGSNYGYTF | TRBV4-2 | NA | TRBJ1-2 | NA
TGTGCCACCAGCAGGAGACTCAACCAAGAGACCCAGTACTTC | CATSRRLNQETQYF | TRBV15 | NA | TRBJ2-5 | NA
TGTGCCAGCAGCCAAAACAAAGGAGTTCGATACTTC | CASSQNKGVRYF | TRBV7-3 | NA | TRBJ2-5 | NA
TGTGCTAGTGGCAAGGGGTATAGCAATCAGCCCCAGCATTTT | CASGKGYSNQPQHF | TRBV12-5 | NA | TRBJ1-5 | once
TGCGCCAGCAGACCGACTGGATTCACTGAAGCTTTCTTT | CASRPTGFTEAFF | TRBV5-1 | NA | TRBJ1-1 | NA
TGCGCCAGCAGCCCGTCGGGACTAGCGGACCTCACCGGGGAGCTGTTTTTT | CASSPSGLADLTGELFF | TRBV5-1 | TRBD2 | TRBJ2-2 | NA
TGTGCCAGCAGCATTAACAGGGGGCCGATAGGGGAGCTGTTTTTT | CASSINRGPIGELFF | TRBV7-9 | TRBD1 | TRBJ2-2 | NA
TGTGCCAGCAGTTTATTTGGGGCGGGAGCCAGCGGGGAGCTGTTTTTT | CASSLFGAGASGELFF | TRBV27 | TRBD2 | TRBJ2-2 | NA
TGCGCCAGCAGCCAAGGAGTATTGGAAGAGACCCAGTACTTC | CASSQGVLEETQYF | TRBV4-1 | NA | TRBJ2-5 | NA
TGTGCCAGCAGCACTCAGCGCCGGGGACGGTACACCGGGGAGCTGTTTTTT | CASSTQRRGRYTGELFF | TRBV11-3 | NA | TRBJ2-2 | NA
TGTGCCAGCAGCTGGGGGGGACAGATCTACGAGCAGTACTTC | CASSWGGQIYEQYF | TRBV5-6 | NA | TRBJ2-7 | NA
TGTGCCAGTAGTCGCTTGGGGACCGGGACTAGCGGGACCTACGAGCAGTACTTC | CASSRLGTGTSGTYEQYF | TRBV19 | TRBD2 | TRBJ2-7 | NA
TGTGCCAGCTCACCCGGGACACAAGAGACCCAGTACTTC | CASSPGTQETQYF | TRBV18 | NA | TRBJ2-5 | NA
TGTGCCAGTAGTATTTGGCAGGGGGGCACCGGGGAGCTGTTTTTT | CASSIWQGGTGELFF | TRBV19 | NA | TRBJ2-2 | NA
TGTGCCAGCAGTGCCCCCCTCGGCGGGAACATTCAGTACTTC | CASSAPLGGNIQYF | TRBV25-1 | NA | TRBJ2-4 | NA
TGTGCCAGCAGTGAGAACCCTGGGCAGCCCGGGCAGCCCCAGCATTTT | CASSENPGQPGQPQHF | TRBV6-1 | NA | TRBJ1-5 | few
TGTGCCAGCAGCCGTGGGACGGTTGTTGAGAACACTGAAGCTTTCTTT | CASSRGTVVENTEAFF | TRBV7-6 | NA | TRBJ1-1 | few
TGTGCCAGTAGTCCATTACAGGGGACCCCTAGCACAGATACGCAGTATTTT | CASSPLQGTPSTDTQYF | TRBV19 | TRBD1 | TRBJ2-3 | NA
TGTGCCAGCAGTGATTCTAGCGGGAGAGGCACAGATACGCAGTATTTT | CASSDSSGRGTDTQYF | TRBV6-4 | TRBD2 | TRBJ2-3 | NA
TGTGCCAGCAGCTTAACGGCCCGACTAGCGGGAAGGGTCTCCTACGAGCAGTACTTC | CASSLTARLAGRVSYEQYF | TRBV7-3 | TRBD2 | TRBJ2-7 | NA
TGTGCCAGCTCGGGGACTTTGGGGGAGACCCAGTACTTC | CASSGTLGETQYF | TRBV6-5 | NA | TRBJ2-5 | NA
TGTGCCAGCAGCCAAGTGGCAGGGGGCCCCGGGGAGCTGTTTTTT | CASSQVAGGPGELFF | TRBV4-2 | TRBD1 | TRBJ2-2 | once
TGTGCCAGCAGCGTCGGACTGCTCAATCAGCCCCAGCATTTT | CASSVGLLNQPQHF | TRBV9 | NA | TRBJ1-5 | NA
TGTGCCAGCAGTTTATCGGGGGGCGATCTTCTCTACGAGCAGTACTTC | CASSLSGGDLLYEQYF | TRBV27 | NA | TRBJ2-7 | NA
TGCGCCAGCAGCTTGGGGGACAGGGGCCATTACACCGGGGAGCTGTTTTTT | CASSLGDRGHYTGELFF | TRBV5-1 | TRBD1 | TRBJ2-2 | NA
TGTGCCAAAAACAGGGCCATGAACACTGAAGCTTTCTTT | CAKNRAMNTEAFF | TRBV19 | NA | TRBJ1-1 | medium-sized
TGCGCCAGCAGCCTCGCACAGGGGGCGGGCGGCTACACCTTC | CASSLAQGAGGYTF | TRBV5-1 | TRBD1 | TRBJ1-2 | NA
TGTGCCAGCAGCGCGCGACTAGCGGGAGACACCGGGGAGCTGTTTTTT | CASSARLAGDTGELFF | TRBV7-6 | TRBD2 | TRBJ2-2 | NA
TGTGCCAGCAGCCTTGGACTAGCGGGATCCCGTAAGACCCAGTACTTC | CASSLGLAGSRKTQYF | TRBV21-1 | NA | TRBJ2-5 | once
TGTGCCAGCAGCCCCGACAGGGTTGGTGGCTACACCTTC | CASSPDRVGGYTF | TRBV6-5 | TRBD1 | TRBJ1-2 | NA
TGTGCCAGCAGCAAGCTAGCGGGCGGGACTGAAGCTTTCTTT | CASSKLAGGTEAFF | TRBV21-1 | NA | TRBJ1-1 | once
TGTGCCAGCAGTGGGTGGGACACCGGGGAGCTGTTTTTT | CASSGWDTGELFF | TRBV6-1 | NA | TRBJ2-2 | NA
TGTGCCAGCTCACCATCATCGGAGACCCAGTACTTC | CASSPSSETQYF | TRBV18 | NA | TRBJ2-5 | NA
TGTGCCAGCAGCGCTCTCAAATCGGGAGGAGAAGAGCAGTACTTC | CASSALKSGGEEQYF | TRBV6-1 | TRBD2 | TRBJ2-7 | NA
TGTGCCAGCAGCAAAGAGAGTTTGGGGATATCTAGCACAGATACGCAGTATTTT | CASSKESLGISSTDTQYF | TRBV21-1 | NA | TRBJ2-3 | NA
TGTGCCATCGCGGGGGGAGACAGGGTATCGTTGGAGACCCAGTACTTC | CAIAGGDRVSLETQYF | TRBV10-3 | NA | TRBJ2-5 | NA
TGTGCCAGCAGCCTTAACGTCGGGGCCTACGAGCAGTACTTC | CASSLNVGAYEQYF | TRBV7-2 | NA | TRBJ2-7 | NA
TGTGCCAGCAGCTTCTTAGCGGGAGGGGCCGGGGATGAGCAGTTCTTC | CASSFLAGGAGDEQFF | TRBV7-9 | TRBD2 | TRBJ2-1 | NA
TGTGCCAGCACGCCCCAGGGGTACGAGCAGTACTTC | CASTPQGYEQYF | TRBV6-1 | NA | TRBJ2-7 | once
TGCGCCAGCAGCTTAGGGGCGGCAGATACGCAGTATTTT | CASSLGAADTQYF | TRBV5-1 | NA | TRBJ2-3 | NA
TGTGCCAGTGTATTTAGAGGGGGCAGTCAGCCCCAGCATTTT | CASVFRGGSQPQHF | TRBV19 | TRBD1 | TRBJ1-5 | few
TGTGCCAGCAGCTTTGAGGCGTACTCCTACAATGAGCAGTTCTTC | CASSFEAYSYNEQFF | TRBV11-2 | NA | TRBJ2-1 | NA
TGCAGCGTTGTTGGGGCCCAAGAGACCCAGTACTTC | CSVVGAQETQYF | TRBV29-1 | NA | TRBJ2-5 | NA